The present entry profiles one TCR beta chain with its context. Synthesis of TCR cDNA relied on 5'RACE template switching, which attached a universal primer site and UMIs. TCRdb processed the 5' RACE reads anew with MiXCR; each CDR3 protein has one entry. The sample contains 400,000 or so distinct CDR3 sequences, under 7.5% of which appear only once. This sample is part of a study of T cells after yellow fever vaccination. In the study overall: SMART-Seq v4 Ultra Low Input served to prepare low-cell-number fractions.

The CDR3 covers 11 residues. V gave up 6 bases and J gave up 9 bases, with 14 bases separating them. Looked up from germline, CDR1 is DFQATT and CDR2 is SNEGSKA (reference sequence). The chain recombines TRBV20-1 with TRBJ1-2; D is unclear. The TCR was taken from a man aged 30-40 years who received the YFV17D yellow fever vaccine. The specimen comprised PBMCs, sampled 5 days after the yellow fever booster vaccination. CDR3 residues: CSASNLGRYTF. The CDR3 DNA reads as TGCAGTGCAAGCAACTTAGGCCGCTACACCTTC.